This is a list of T cell receptor beta chains from one sample in a study of early T cells in non-severe SARS-CoV-2 infection. Each CDR3 protein is one row after TCRdb ran MiXCR on the 5' RACE reads. The table records some 61,000 distinct CDR3 sequences, more than 9% of them present only once. Sequenced input: whole blood. These receptors all come from an adult who was a healthcare worker with PCR-confirmed SARS-CoV-2 infection or an uninfected control (not recorded which). The CDR3 runs from the conserved cysteine through the conserved F or W. Each record gives: J gene, D gene, V gene, clone size, CDR3 protein, CDR3 DNA. A D gene is named only where the DNA matches it firmly. A clone size is listed for some rows: how often the clone was seen (once, few, many), or a class if it is expanded.

>TRBJ2-3|-|TRBV24-1|many
CATSDPGDTQYF
TGTGCCACCAGTGATCCGGGAGATACGCAGTATTTT
>TRBJ1-1|-|TRBV29-1|-
CSVAEQYDTEAFF
TGCAGCGTTGCGGAACAGTACGACACTGAAGCTTTCTTT
>TRBJ1-1|-|TRBV4-3|few
CASSQLGSDTEAFF
TGCGCCAGCAGCCAGCTAGGGTCAGACACTGAAGCTTTCTTT
>TRBJ2-3|-|TRBV24-1|-
CATRDGTDTQYF
TGTGCCACCAGAGACGGCACAGATACGCAGTATTTT
>TRBJ1-1|-|TRBV3-1|-
CASSQEGVYNTEAFF
TGTGCCAGCAGCCAAGAGGGAGTTTACAACACTGAAGCTTTCTTT
>TRBJ2-7|-|TRBV3-1|-
CASSQGFVTEQYF
TGTGCCAGCAGCCAAGGTTTTGTTACCGAGCAGTACTTC
>TRBJ1-5|TRBD1|TRBV4-3|many
CASSLGQGNQPQHF
TGCGCCAGCAGCCTTGGACAGGGCAATCAGCCCCAGCATTTT
>TRBJ2-7|-|TRBV20-1|few
CSAGTGTPSYEQYF
TGCAGTGCCGGAACCGGGACACCCTCCTACGAGCAGTACTTC
>TRBJ2-5|-|TRBV9|many
CASSATGVWETQYF
TGTGCCAGCAGCGCCACTGGGGTCTGGGAGACCCAGTACTTC
>TRBJ2-3|-|TRBV4-1|few
CASSQPRQRSNTQYF
TGCGCCAGCAGCCAGCCCCGACAGCGCAGTAATACGCAGTATTTT
>TRBJ2-1|-|TRBV20-1|-
CSAQPPRGPYNEQFF
TGCAGTGCCCAACCCCCACGGGGGCCCTACAATGAGCAGTTCTTC
>TRBJ2-1|TRBD2|TRBV7-2|many
CASSFVAGEGEQFF
TGTGCCAGCAGCTTTGTAGCGGGAGAAGGTGAGCAGTTCTTC
>TRBJ2-1|TRBD1|TRBV6-6|many
CASSAGTGDYNEQFF
TGTGCCAGCAGTGCCGGGACAGGGGACTACAATGAGCAGTTCTTC
>TRBJ2-1|TRBD2|TRBV29-1|many
CSVELREGYNEQFF
TGCAGCGTTGAATTGCGGGAGGGGTACAATGAGCAGTTCTTC
>TRBJ2-5|-|TRBV2|many
CASRGGPRGETQYF
TGTGCCAGCAGGGGGGGACCGCGCGGGGAGACCCAGTACTTC
>TRBJ1-1|TRBD1|TRBV29-1|few
CSVSDRAPEAFF
TGCAGCGTTTCGGACAGGGCCCCTGAAGCTTTCTTT
>TRBJ2-7|-|TRBV7-2|many
CASSLSPGYYEQYF
TGTGCCAGCAGCTTAAGTCCAGGGTACTACGAGCAGTACTTC
>TRBJ2-1|-|TRBV7-8|-
CASSSQHGRQFF
TGTGCCAGCAGCTCTCAACATGGAAGGCAGTTCTTC
>TRBJ2-5|-|TRBV18|few
CASSPSPETQYF
TGTGCCAGCTCACCATCTCCAGAGACCCAGTACTTC
>TRBJ2-1|-|TRBV7-2|many
CASSLVRAHDEQFF
TGTGCCAGCAGCTTAGTGAGGGCCCACGATGAGCAGTTCTTC
>TRBJ1-5|-|TRBV4-1|many
CASSPVPGGSQPQHF
TGCGCCAGCAGCCCGGTCCCGGGCGGAAGTCAGCCCCAGCATTTT
>TRBJ2-7|TRBD2|TRBV5-4|few
CASSLEAGGSIEQYF
TGTGCCAGCAGCTTGGAGGCGGGAGGATCCATCGAGCAGTACTTC
>TRBJ2-1|-|TRBV5-1|many
CASSFSVQRGNEQFF
TGCGCCAGCAGCTTCAGCGTTCAAAGGGGGAATGAGCAGTTCTTC
>TRBJ1-5|TRBD1|TRBV7-2|many
CASSLRRWGQASNQPQHF
TGTGCCAGCAGCTTACGACGATGGGGACAGGCTAGCAATCAGCCCCAGCATTTT
>TRBJ2-2|TRBD1|TRBV7-3|few
CASSRGQGFSGELFF
TGTGCCAGCAGCCGCGGACAGGGCTTTTCCGGGGAGCTGTTTTTT